This TCR beta chain derives from a study of blood T cell repertoires in COVID-19. Trimming removed 9 bases from V and 0 bases from J, with 15 bases in between. Per the germline V gene, CDR1 is MNHEY and CDR2 is SVGAGI. CDR3 length: 14 amino acids. Per the original data handling: Scientists estimated how many nucleated cells there were by amplifying reference gene primers. Measured with immunoSEQ multiplex PCR; TCRdb has only the in-frame clones, and not every one. For V, J and clone size, that table is used; D and trimming come from the DNA. The table records about 150,000 clones, 83% of them present only once.

Sequenced input: peripheral blood. This TCR derives from a woman in her sixties with COVID-19, enrolled during active disease. V is TRBV6-5 and J is TRBJ2-7, with D perhaps TRBD1 (6 bases). CDR3 bases: TGTGCCAGTGCCCACAGGGAAACCTCCTACGAGCAGTACTTC. Its translation is CASAHRETSYEQYF.